A selection of T cell receptor beta chains follows, all from one sample in a study of blood T cell repertoires in COVID-19. Some clones are missing from TCRdb's copy, which holds only in-frame ones; the method was immunoSEQ multiplex PCR. This table holds tens of thousands of clones, 80% to 85% found once. Sequencing was performed on peripheral blood. The receptors here all came from a human donor in a cohort sampled during active COVID-19. Both conserved end residues are part of each CDR3. Fields, in order: CDR3 protein, CDR3 DNA, J gene, D gene, V gene, clone size. The D gene is left open where the match is weak. Clone size appears in some rows only: once, few, many, or a class for an expanded clone.

CDR3 protein: CASTKGLANPHF
CDR3 DNA: TGTGCCAGCACCAAGGGACTAGCTAACCCCCATTTT
J gene: TRBJ2-3
D gene: TRBD2
V gene: TRBV12-3/TRBV12-4
clone size: .

CDR3 protein: CASSYGGGAAGETQYF
CDR3 DNA: TGTGCCAGCAGTTACGGAGGTGGAGCGGCAGGAGAGACCCAGTACTTC
J gene: TRBJ2-5
D gene: .
V gene: TRBV6-6
clone size: .

CDR3 protein: CASSPQRQGSEQYF
CDR3 DNA: TGTGCCAGCAGCCCTCAACGACAGGGATCCGAGCAGTACTTC
J gene: TRBJ2-7
D gene: TRBD1
V gene: TRBV7-8
clone size: .

CDR3 protein: CASSKQNTEAFF
CDR3 DNA: TGTGCCAGTAGTAAGCAGAACACTGAAGCTTTCTTT
J gene: TRBJ1-1
D gene: .
V gene: TRBV19
clone size: .

CDR3 protein: CASSVRGNTEAFF
CDR3 DNA: TGTGCCAGCAGCGTTAGGGGGAACACTGAAGCTTTCTTT
J gene: TRBJ1-1
D gene: .
V gene: TRBV9
clone size: .

CDR3 protein: CASSHGEEDEKLFF
CDR3 DNA: TGTGCCAGCAGCCACGGGGAAGAGGATGAAAAACTGTTTTTT
J gene: TRBJ1-4
D gene: .
V gene: TRBV3-1/TRBV3-2
clone size: .

CDR3 protein: CASSLGAGGPSSGNTIYF
CDR3 DNA: TGTGCCAGCAGCTTAGGGGCAGGGGGTCCCTCCTCTGGAAACACCATATATTTT
J gene: TRBJ1-3
D gene: TRBD1
V gene: TRBV7-9
clone size: .

CDR3 protein: CASSQDPAGGEKLFF
CDR3 DNA: TGTGCCAGCAGCCAAGATCCGGCAGGGGGGGAAAAACTGTTTTTT
J gene: TRBJ1-4
D gene: TRBD1
V gene: TRBV4-2
clone size: few

CDR3 protein: CASSDRDRVQETQYF
CDR3 DNA: TGTGCCTCATCGGATCGGGACAGGGTACAAGAGACCCAGTACTTC
J gene: TRBJ2-5
D gene: TRBD1
V gene: TRBV6-5
clone size: .

CDR3 protein: CASSDSGATPGELFF
CDR3 DNA: TGTGCCAGCAGTGATAGCGGGGCGACGCCCGGGGAGCTGTTTTTT
J gene: TRBJ2-2
D gene: TRBD2
V gene: TRBV2
clone size: few

CDR3 protein: CASRVGTSGTDTQYF
CDR3 DNA: TGTGCCAGCAGGGTAGGGACTAGCGGCACAGATACGCAGTATTTT
J gene: TRBJ2-3
D gene: TRBD2
V gene: TRBV6-5
clone size: few

CDR3 protein: CASSQDLTGGWLDTIYF
CDR3 DNA: TGCGCCAGCAGCCAAGACTTGACAGGGGGCTGGTTGGACACCATATATTTT
J gene: TRBJ1-3
D gene: TRBD1
V gene: TRBV4-1
clone size: .

CDR3 protein: CASSLKGTSVYNEQFF
CDR3 DNA: TGCGCCAGCAGCTTGAAAGGGACTAGCGTGTACAATGAGCAGTTCTTC
J gene: TRBJ2-1
D gene: TRBD2
V gene: TRBV5-1
clone size: .

CDR3 protein: CASSSGNTGELFF
CDR3 DNA: TGTGCCAGCAGCTCCGGGAACACCGGGGAGCTGTTTTTT
J gene: TRBJ2-2
D gene: .
V gene: TRBV7-9
clone size: .

CDR3 protein: CASSLGTAGANVLTF
CDR3 DNA: TGCGCCAGCAGCTTGGGGACAGCTGGGGCCAACGTCCTGACTTTC
J gene: TRBJ2-6
D gene: .
V gene: TRBV5-1
clone size: .

CDR3 protein: CASSERDRGSYGYTF
CDR3 DNA: TGTGCCAGCAGTGAGCGGGACAGGGGTTCCTATGGCTACACCTTC
J gene: TRBJ1-2
D gene: TRBD1
V gene: TRBV2
clone size: few